This T cell receptor (beta chain) was captured in a study of OX40 agonist ivuxolimab in advanced cancers. The wider study: Patients' therapy was ivuxolimab, an antibody that acts as an agonist of OX40 (CD134). Prior anti-PD-1, anti-PD-L1 or anti-CTLA-4 therapy did not bar entry, and more than 35% had some. A diagnosis of hepatocellular carcinoma, melanoma, renal cell or head and neck cancer was present in dose-escalation patients.

This CDR3 is built from 17 residues. This table comes from immunoSEQ multiplex PCR, and its TCRdb copy is limited to in-frame clones, with some not included. Of tens of thousands of clones detected, more than 75% appear once; the ten largest clones hold 4% to 5%. Material: CD4+ or CD8+ T cells sorted from blood, obtained in a trial of the OX40 agonist ivuxolimab. The chain recombines TRBV21-1 with TRBJ1-1; the D call in the table, TRBD1, was not verified against the DNA. TRBV21-1 is annotated as a pseudogene. The sequence was obtained from an adult with an advanced solid tumor such as melanoma, head and neck, liver or kidney cancer. CDR3 sequence: CASSPPRTGDANTEAFF. CDR3 nucleotide sequence: TGTGCCAGCAGCCCACCGCGGACAGGAGACGCGAACACTGAAGCTTTCTTT.